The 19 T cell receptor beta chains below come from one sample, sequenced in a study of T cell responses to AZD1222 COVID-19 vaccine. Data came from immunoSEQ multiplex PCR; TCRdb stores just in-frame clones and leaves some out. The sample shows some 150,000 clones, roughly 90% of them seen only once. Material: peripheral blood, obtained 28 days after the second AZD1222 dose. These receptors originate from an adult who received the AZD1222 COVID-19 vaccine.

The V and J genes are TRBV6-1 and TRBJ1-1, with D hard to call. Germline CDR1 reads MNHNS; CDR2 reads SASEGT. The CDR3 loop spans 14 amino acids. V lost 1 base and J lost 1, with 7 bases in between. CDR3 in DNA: TGTGCCAGCAGTGAAGTGACATGGAACACTGAAGCTTTCTTT. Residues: CASSEVTWNTEAFF.

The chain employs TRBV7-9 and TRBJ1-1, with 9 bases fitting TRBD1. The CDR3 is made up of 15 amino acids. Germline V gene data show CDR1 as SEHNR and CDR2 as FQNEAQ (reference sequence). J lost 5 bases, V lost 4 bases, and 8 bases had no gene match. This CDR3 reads CASSWTGARGTEAFF. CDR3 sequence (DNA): TGTGCCAGCAGCTGGACAGGGGCGCGAGGTACTGAAGCTTTCTTT.

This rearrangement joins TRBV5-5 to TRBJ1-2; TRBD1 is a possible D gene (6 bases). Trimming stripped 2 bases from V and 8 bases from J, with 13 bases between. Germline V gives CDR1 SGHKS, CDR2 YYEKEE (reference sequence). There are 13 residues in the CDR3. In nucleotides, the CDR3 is TGTGCCAGCAGCTTAGGACAGTCTTCCGGCTACACCTTC. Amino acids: CASSLGQSSGYTF. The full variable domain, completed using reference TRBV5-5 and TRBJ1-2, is DAGVTQSPTHLIKTRGQQVTLRCSPISGHKSVSWYQQVLGQGPQFIFQYYEKEERGRGNFPDRFSARQFPNYSSELNVNALLLGDSALYLCASSLGQSSGYTFGSGTRLTVV.

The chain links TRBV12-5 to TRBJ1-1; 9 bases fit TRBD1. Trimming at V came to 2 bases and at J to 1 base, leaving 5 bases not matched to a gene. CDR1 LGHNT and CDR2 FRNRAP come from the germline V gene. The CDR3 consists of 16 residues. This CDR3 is CASGLTGGEGNTEAFF. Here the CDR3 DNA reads TGTGCTAGTGGTTTGACAGGGGGCGAGGGGAACACTGAAGCTTTCTTT.

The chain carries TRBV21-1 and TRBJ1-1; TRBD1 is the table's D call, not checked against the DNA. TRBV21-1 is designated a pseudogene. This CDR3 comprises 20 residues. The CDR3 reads CASSKGVKGGQFVRNTEAFF. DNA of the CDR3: TGTGCCAGCAGCAAAGGGGTAAAGGGTGGACAGTTCGTTCGGAACACTGAAGCTTTCTTT.

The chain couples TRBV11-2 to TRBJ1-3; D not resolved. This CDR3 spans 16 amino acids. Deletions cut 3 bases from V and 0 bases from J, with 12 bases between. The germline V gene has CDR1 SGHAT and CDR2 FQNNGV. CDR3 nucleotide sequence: TGTGCCAGCAGCTTCCTTGGGGTATACTCTGGAAACACCATATATTTT. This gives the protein CASSFLGVYSGNTIYF.

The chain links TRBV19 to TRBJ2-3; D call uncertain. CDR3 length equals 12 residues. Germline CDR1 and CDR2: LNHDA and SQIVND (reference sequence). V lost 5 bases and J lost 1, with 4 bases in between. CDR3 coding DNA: TGTGCCAGTAGTTCGCGCACAGATACGCAGTATTTT. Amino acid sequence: CASSSRTDTQYF. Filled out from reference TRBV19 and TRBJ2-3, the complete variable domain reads DGGITQSPKYLFRKEGQNVTLSCEQNLNHDAMYWYRQDPGQGLRLIYYSQIVNDFQKGDIAEGYSVSREKKESFPLTVTSAQKNPTAFYLCASSSRTDTQYFGPGTRLTVL.

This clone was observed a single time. Written as DNA, the CDR3 is TGTGCCAGCTCACCACAGGGAGTACTGGGCTATGGCTACACCTTC. Encoded protein: CASSPQGVLGYGYTF. This chain joins TRBV18 and TRBJ1-2; D uncertain. Trimming took 1 base from V and 4 from J, leaving 13 bases between them. This CDR3 has 15 amino acids. Germline V gene lookup returns CDR1 KGHSH and CDR2 LQKENI.

The CDR3: CASREAGSYNEQFF. The CDR3 DNA sequence: TGTGCCAGCAGGGAAGCGGGCTCCTACAATGAGCAGTTCTTC. V and J are TRBV7-3 and TRBJ2-1, with D perhaps matching TRBD2 (6 bases). Looked up from germline, CDR1 is SGHTA and CDR2 is FQGTGA. The CDR3 consists of 14 residues. V was cut by 6 bases and J by 0 bases, with 9 bases left in between.

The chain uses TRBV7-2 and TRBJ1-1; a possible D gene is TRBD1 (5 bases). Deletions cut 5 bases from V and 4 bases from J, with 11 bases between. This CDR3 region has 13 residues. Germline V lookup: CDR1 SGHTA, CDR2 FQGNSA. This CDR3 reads CASSQRGLTEAFF. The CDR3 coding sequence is TGTGCCAGCAGCCAAAGGGGCCTCACTGAAGCTTTCTTT.

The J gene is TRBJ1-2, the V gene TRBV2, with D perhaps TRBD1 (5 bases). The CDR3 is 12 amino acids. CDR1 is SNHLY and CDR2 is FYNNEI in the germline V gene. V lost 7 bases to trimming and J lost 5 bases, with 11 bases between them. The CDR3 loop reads CASTEGRYGYTF. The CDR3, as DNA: TGTGCCAGCACAGAGGGACGGTATGGCTACACCTTC.

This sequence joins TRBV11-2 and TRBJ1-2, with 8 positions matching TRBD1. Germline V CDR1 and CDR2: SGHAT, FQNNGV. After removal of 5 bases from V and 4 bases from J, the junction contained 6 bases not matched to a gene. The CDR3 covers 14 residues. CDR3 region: CASSASGGGYGYTF. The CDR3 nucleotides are TGTGCCAGCAGCGCGTCAGGGGGCGGCTATGGCTACACCTTC. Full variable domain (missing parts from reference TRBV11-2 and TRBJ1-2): EAGVAQSPRYKIIEKRQSVAFWCNPISGHATLYWYQQILGQGPKLLIQFQNNGVVDDSQLPKDRFSAERLKGVDSTLKIQPAKLEDSAVYLCASSASGGGYGYTFGSGTRLTVV.

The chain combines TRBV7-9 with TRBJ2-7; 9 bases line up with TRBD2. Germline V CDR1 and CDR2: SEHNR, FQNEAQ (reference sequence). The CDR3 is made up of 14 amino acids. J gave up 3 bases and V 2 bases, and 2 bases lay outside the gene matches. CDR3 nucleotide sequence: TGTGCCAGCAGCTTAAAGCGGGAGGTCTACGAGCAGTACTTC. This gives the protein CASSLKREVYEQYF. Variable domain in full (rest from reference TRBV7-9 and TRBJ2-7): DTGVSQNPRHKITKRGQNVTFRCDPISEHNRLYWYRQTLGQGPEFLTYFQNEAQLEKSRLLSDRFSAERPKGSFSTLEIQRTEQGDSAMYLCASSLKREVYEQYFGPGTRLTVT.

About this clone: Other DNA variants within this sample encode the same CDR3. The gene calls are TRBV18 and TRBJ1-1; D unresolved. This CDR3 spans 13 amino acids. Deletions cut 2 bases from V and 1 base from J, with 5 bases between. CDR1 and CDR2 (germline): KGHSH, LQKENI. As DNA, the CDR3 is TGTGCCAGCTCACCAAGTCCGAACACTGAAGCTTTCTTT. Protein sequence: CASSPSPNTEAFF.

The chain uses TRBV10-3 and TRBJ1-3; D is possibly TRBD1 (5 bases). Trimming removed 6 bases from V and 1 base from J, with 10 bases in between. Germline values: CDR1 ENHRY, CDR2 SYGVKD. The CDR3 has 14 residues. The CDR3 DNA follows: TGTGCCATCAGGGGGGACGTATCTGGAAACACCATATATTTT. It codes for CAIRGDVSGNTIYF.

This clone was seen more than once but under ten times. The DNA for the CDR3 is TGTGCCAGCACCCCCACCCACCAAGAGACCCAGTACTTC. Protein: CASTPTHQETQYF. The V call is TRBV25-1, the J call TRBJ2-5; D remains unclear. CDR3 length: 13 residues. Germline CDR1 is MGHDK and CDR2 is SYGVNS. The V and J ends lost 7 bases and 0 bases respectively, with 9 bases between them.

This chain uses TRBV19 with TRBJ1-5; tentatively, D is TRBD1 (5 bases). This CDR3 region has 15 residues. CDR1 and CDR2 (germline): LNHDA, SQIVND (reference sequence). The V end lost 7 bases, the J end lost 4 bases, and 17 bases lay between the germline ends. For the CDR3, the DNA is TGTGCCAGTAACGTGAGACGGGACCGAAATCAGCCCCAGCATTTT. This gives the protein CASNVRRDRNQPQHF.

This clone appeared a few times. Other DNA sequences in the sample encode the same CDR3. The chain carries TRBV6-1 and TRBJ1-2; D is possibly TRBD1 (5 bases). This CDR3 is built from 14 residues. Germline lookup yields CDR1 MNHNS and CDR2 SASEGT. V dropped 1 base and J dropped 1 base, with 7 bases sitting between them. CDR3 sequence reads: CASSEGGGNYGYTF. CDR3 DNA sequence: TGTGCCAGCAGTGAAGGTGGGGGTAACTATGGCTACACCTTC.

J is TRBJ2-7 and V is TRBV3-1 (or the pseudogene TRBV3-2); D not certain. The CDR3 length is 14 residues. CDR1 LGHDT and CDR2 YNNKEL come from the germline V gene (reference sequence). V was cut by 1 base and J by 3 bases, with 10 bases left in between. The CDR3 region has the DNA TGTGCCAGCAGCCAAGTCTCTACAGACTACGAGCAGTACTTC. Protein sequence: CASSQVSTDYEQYF.